This passage covers 8 T cell receptor beta chains from one sample sequenced in a study of blood T cell repertoires in COVID-19. The assay was immunoSEQ multiplex PCR, and TCRdb's table has in-frame clones only and misses some. This table holds around 120,000 clones, more than 75% found once. The specimen was peripheral blood. Receptor source: a woman in her 70s with acute or convalescent COVID-19.

This clone appeared a single time. The rearrangement uses TRBV28 and TRBJ1-2; D gene unclear. The length of the CDR3 is 15 residues. The V gene's germline CDR1 is MDHEN and CDR2 SYDVKM. The V end lost 3 bases, the J end lost 3 bases, and 14 bases lay between the germline ends. The chain's CDR3 is CASSFPPGRDYGYTF. CDR3 coding DNA: TGTGCCAGCAGTTTTCCCCCGGGGAGGGACTATGGCTACACCTTC.

This sequence joins TRBV5-1 and TRBJ2-7; the match to TRBD2 covers 10 bases. J lost 4 bases, V lost 0 bases, and 16 bases had no gene match. The CDR3 has 19 residues. Germline V gene sequence: CDR1 SGHRS, CDR2 YFSETQ. The CDR3 here is CASSLVGSGGSPKAYEQYF. The CDR3 region has the DNA TGCGCCAGCAGCTTGGTCGGTAGCGGGGGGTCACCAAAGGCTTACGAGCAGTACTTC.

The chain recombines TRBV5-1 with TRBJ1-6, with D unresolved. The CDR3 runs 14 residues. CDR1 SGHRS and CDR2 YFSETQ come from the germline V gene. Trimming left V 1 base short and J 7 bases short, with 9 bases between. The CDR3, as DNA: TGCGCCAGCAGCTTGCCGGGTGGAAATTCACCCCTCCACTTT. Encoded protein: CASSLPGGNSPLHF.

This chain uses TRBV10-2 with TRBJ1-3, with TRBD1 identical over 9 bases. Germline V lookup: CDR1 WSHSY, CDR2 SAAADI. The CDR3 loop spans 17 amino acids. Trimming removed 5 bases from V and 4 bases from J; junction bases left unmatched: 12. This CDR3 reads CASSLLTGTGRGNTIYF. The CDR3 DNA sequence: TGCGCCAGCAGTCTACTTACCGGGACAGGGAGAGGAAACACCATATATTTT.

The V call is TRBV10-3, the J call TRBJ1-3; 7 bases line up with TRBD1. This CDR3 comprises 13 residues. Losses at the gene ends were 8 bases for V and 4 bases for J; bases not matched to a gene: 5. The germline gives CDR1 ENHRY, CDR2 SYGVKD. The CDR3 protein is CAIGETGGNTIYF. DNA of the CDR3: TGTGCCATCGGGGAGACAGGGGGAAACACCATATATTTT.

CDR3 nucleotide sequence: TGTGCCACCAGTGCCCCAACCGGGACTGGTCTGGGGGAGCAGTACTTC. Encoded protein: CATSAPTGTGLGEQYF. This chain joins TRBV24-1 and TRBJ2-7; possible D gene TRBD2, 6 bases. Germline-derived CDR1 and CDR2 are KGHDR and SFDVKD. The CDR3 runs 16 residues. V shed 5 bases and J shed 7 bases, with 23 bases lying between them.

V usage is TRBV2 and J usage is TRBJ1-2, with 9 positions matching TRBD1. Germline V CDR1 and CDR2: SNHLY, FYNNEI. This CDR3 region has 13 residues. Trimming removed 10 bases from V and 5 bases from J; junction bases left unmatched: 8. CDR3: CATSPGTGYGYTF. The CDR3 DNA sequence: TGTGCCACCTCCCCTGGGACAGGGTATGGCTACACCTTC.

The chain couples TRBV5-4 to TRBJ2-5, with TRBD2 identical over 12 bases. V trimming: 0 bases; J trimming: 5 bases; junction bases outside the gene matches: 8. This CDR3 comprises 17 residues. The germline V gene encodes CDR1 SGHNT and CDR2 YYREEE (reference sequence). The CDR3 sequence is CASSLGLAGGPSETQYF. CDR3 DNA sequence: TGTGCCAGCAGCTTGGGCCTAGCGGGGGGGCCGTCTGAGACCCAGTACTTC.